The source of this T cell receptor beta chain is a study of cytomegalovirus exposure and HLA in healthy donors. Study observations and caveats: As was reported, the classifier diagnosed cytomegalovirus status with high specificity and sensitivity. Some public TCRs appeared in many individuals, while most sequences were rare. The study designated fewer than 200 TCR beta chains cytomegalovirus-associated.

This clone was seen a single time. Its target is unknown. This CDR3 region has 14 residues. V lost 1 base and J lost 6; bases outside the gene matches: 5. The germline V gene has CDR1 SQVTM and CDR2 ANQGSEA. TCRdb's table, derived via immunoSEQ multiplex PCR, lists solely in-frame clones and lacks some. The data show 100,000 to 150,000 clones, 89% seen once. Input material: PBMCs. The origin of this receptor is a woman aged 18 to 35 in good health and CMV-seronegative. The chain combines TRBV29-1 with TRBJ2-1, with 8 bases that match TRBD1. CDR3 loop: CSVEARTGFNEQFF. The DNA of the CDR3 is TGCAGCGTTGAAGCCCGGACAGGGTTCAATGAGCAGTTCTTC.